These T cell receptor beta chains were read from a single sample in a study of T cell changes during pregnancy in multiple sclerosis. Repertoires were generated with immunoSEQ multiplex PCR, while TCRdb's copy carries only in-frame clones and drops some. The sample records around 32,000 clones, 80% to 90% being singletons. Sequenced here: CD8+ T cells from peripheral blood mononuclear cells, sampled before pregnancy. The receptors come from a female donor with multiple sclerosis, enrolled in a pregnancy study. Both conserved end residues are part of each CDR3. D genes are given only for firm matches. Some rows mark clone size as missing; the rest say once, few, many or name a class of expanded clone.

CDR3aa	CDR3nt	d_gene	v_gene	j_gene	abundance
CASSLGEGSYEQYF	TGTGCCAGCAGCTTAGGGGAGGGGTCCTACGAGCAGTACTTC	NA	TRBV13	TRBJ2-7	NA
CASSQGAVSPLHF	TGTGCCAGCAGCCAAGGAGCAGTGTCACCCCTCCACTTT	NA	TRBV27	TRBJ1-6	NA
CASSFGTGGLEGYTF	TGTGCCAGCAGTTTTGGGACAGGGGGCTTGGAGGGCTACACCTTC	TRBD1	TRBV27	TRBJ1-2	NA
CASSFWTGEGYTF	TGTGCCAGCAGCTTCTGGACAGGGGAAGGCTACACCTTC	TRBD1	TRBV7-3	TRBJ1-2	NA
CASSQSAGHEQYF	TGCGCCAGCAGCCAGTCGGCAGGTCACGAGCAGTACTTC	NA	TRBV4-1	TRBJ2-7	NA
CASSQEQTWYQETQYF	TGTGCCAGCAGTCAAGAACAGACCTGGTACCAAGAGACCCAGTACTTC	NA	TRBV14	TRBJ2-5	NA
CSFIADQETQYF	TGCAGCTTCATAGCGGATCAAGAGACCCAGTACTTC	NA	TRBV29-1	TRBJ2-5	NA
CASTLLGSEQFF	TGTGCCAGCACCCTGTTGGGGAGTGAGCAGTTCTTC	NA	TRBV7-9	TRBJ2-1	NA
CASSWGQGDEKLFF	TGTGCCAGCAGTTGGGGACAGGGGGATGAAAAACTGTTTTTT	TRBD1	TRBV6-5	TRBJ1-4	NA
CASSPGQGASYEQYF	TGCGCCAGCAGCCCGGGACAGGGGGCGTCCTACGAGCAGTACTTC	TRBD1	TRBV5-1	TRBJ2-7	once
CAWTVGVWAEAFF	TGTGCCTGGACTGTAGGGGTATGGGCTGAAGCTTTCTTT	NA	TRBV30	TRBJ1-1	NA
CASSSEGTTPYNEQFF	TGTGCCAGCAGCTCGGAAGGCACTACACCCTACAATGAGCAGTTCTTC	NA	TRBV7-3	TRBJ2-1	NA
CASSFGGYDNSPLHF	TGTGCCAGCAGCTTTGGAGGGTACGATAATTCACCCCTCCACTTT	NA	TRBV7-2	TRBJ1-6	once
CASNGQGEANEQFF	TGTGCCAGCAATGGACAGGGCGAGGCGAATGAGCAGTTCTTC	TRBD1	TRBV6-1	TRBJ2-1	NA
CASSREDANYGYTF	TGTGCCAGCAGCCGAGAGGATGCTAACTATGGCTACACCTTC	NA	TRBV5-4	TRBJ1-2	NA
CARGAGDTEAFF	TGTGCCAGAGGGGCAGGGGACACTGAAGCTTTCTTT	NA	TRBV2	TRBJ1-1	NA
CASSQTSGVEQYF	TGCGCCAGCAGCCAGACTAGCGGGGTCGAGCAGTACTTC	TRBD2	TRBV4-1	TRBJ2-7	once
CAINAGDRGDEQYF	TGTGCCATCAATGCTGGAGACAGGGGCGACGAGCAGTACTTC	TRBD1	TRBV10-3	TRBJ2-7	few
CASSLSMIEQFF	TGTGCCAGCAGTTTATCTATGATTGAGCAGTTCTTC	NA	TRBV28	TRBJ2-1	NA
CASSFERGRNEQYF	TGTGCCAGCAGTTTCGAAAGGGGGAGAAACGAGCAGTACTTC	NA	TRBV27	TRBJ2-7	NA
CASRFRQGGDGYTF	TGTGCCAGCAGGTTCCGACAGGGGGGAGATGGCTACACCTTC	TRBD1	TRBV5-6	TRBJ1-2	NA
CASSLRGYQETQYF	TGTGCCAGCAGCCTAAGGGGGTACCAAGAGACCCAGTACTTC	NA	TRBV7-8	TRBJ2-5	NA
CASSARQDYNEKLFF	TGTGCCAGCAGCGCGCGACAGGATTACAATGAAAAACTGTTTTTT	NA	TRBV11-1	TRBJ1-4	NA
CASSPGGSTGDTQYF	TGTGCCAGCAGCCCTGGTGGCAGTACAGGGGATACGCAGTATTTT	NA	TRBV5-6	TRBJ2-3	NA
CAWSVLGPGELFF	TGTGCCTGGAGTGTTCTAGGTCCCGGGGAGCTGTTTTTT	NA	TRBV30	TRBJ2-2	NA
CASSHLGTSGRAWETQYF	TGTGCCAGCAGCCACCTTGGGACTAGCGGGAGGGCCTGGGAGACCCAGTACTTC	TRBD2	TRBV11-2	TRBJ2-5	NA
CASSLGGEQFF	TGTGCCAGCAGTCTGGGGGGTGAGCAGTTCTTC	NA	TRBV28	TRBJ2-1	NA
CASSQFWGLAGRGNEQFF	TGTGCCAGCAGCCAATTCTGGGGACTAGCGGGAAGGGGCAATGAGCAGTTCTTC	TRBD2	TRBV14	TRBJ2-1	once
CASSGTGGVGTGELFF	TGCGCCAGCAGTGGGACAGGGGGCGTTGGCACCGGGGAGCTGTTTTTT	TRBD1	TRBV10-1	TRBJ2-2	once
CASSLEGESTEAFF	TGTGCCAGCAGTCTTGAGGGGGAAAGCACTGAAGCTTTCTTT	NA	TRBV6-5	TRBJ1-1	NA
CASSYSSGSYNEQFF	TGTGCCAGCAGTTACTCTTCGGGGTCCTACAATGAGCAGTTCTTC	NA	TRBV6-5	TRBJ2-1	NA
CASIPYREKNTEAFF	TGTGCCAGCATCCCATATAGAGAAAAGAACACTGAAGCTTTCTTT	NA	TRBV27	TRBJ1-1	NA
CASSGTSGSIDEQYF	TGTGCCAGCAGCGGGACTAGCGGGAGTATCGACGAGCAGTACTTC	TRBD2	TRBV28	TRBJ2-7	NA
CASSQDVWAGTYNEQFF	TGCGCCAGCAGCCAAGACGTTTGGGCAGGGACATACAATGAGCAGTTCTTC	NA	TRBV4-3	TRBJ2-1	NA
CASSSRQGGYEQYF	TGTGCCAGCAGTTCAAGGCAGGGGGGATACGAGCAGTACTTC	NA	TRBV7-9	TRBJ2-7	NA
CASSPDGGGDTQYF	TGTGCCAGCAGCCCCGATGGGGGGGGAGATACGCAGTATTTT	TRBD2	TRBV7-3	TRBJ2-3	NA
CAIRVSSGSGNEQFF	TGTGCCATCAGGGTTTCTAGCGGGAGTGGCAATGAGCAGTTCTTC	TRBD2	TRBV10-3	TRBJ2-1	NA
CASSIGDRGELFF	TGTGCCAGTAGTATAGGGGACAGAGGGGAGCTGTTTTTT	TRBD1	TRBV19	TRBJ2-2	once
CASQFTGELFF	TGCGCCAGCCAATTCACCGGGGAGCTGTTTTTT	NA	TRBV10-1	TRBJ2-2	NA
CASSPHYTDTQYF	TGTGCCAGCAGTCCCCACTACACAGATACGCAGTATTTT	NA	TRBV27	TRBJ2-3	NA
CASSPGQGNIQYF	TGTGCCAGCAGTCCGGGACAGGGAAACATTCAGTACTTC	TRBD1	TRBV27	TRBJ2-4	NA
CASSPRAGQIYEQYF	TGTGCCAGCAGCCCCCGGGCGGGACAGATCTACGAGCAGTACTTC	NA	TRBV7-6	TRBJ2-7	NA
CASSEGLAVGDTQYF	TGTGCCAGCAGTGAGGGACTAGCGGTAGGGGATACGCAGTATTTT	TRBD2	TRBV9	TRBJ2-3	NA
CSVEDLQGTGGYGYTF	TGCAGCGTTGAAGATCTTCAGGGGACAGGTGGCTATGGCTACACCTTC	TRBD1	TRBV29-1	TRBJ1-2	NA
CAWNVGQGYHEQYF	TGTGCCTGGAATGTGGGACAGGGGTACCACGAGCAGTACTTC	TRBD1	TRBV30	TRBJ2-7	once
CASNQRGSNTEAFF	TGTGCCAGCAACCAAAGAGGTTCGAACACTGAAGCTTTCTTT	NA	TRBV5-6	TRBJ1-1	once
CASSLAGTGGGETQYF	TGTGCCAGCAGCTTAGCCGGGACAGGGGGGGGAGAGACCCAGTACTTC	TRBD1	TRBV7-9	TRBJ2-5	NA
CASSQETSGRPGELFF	TGTGCCAGCAGCCAAGAAACTAGCGGGAGGCCCGGGGAGCTGTTTTTT	TRBD2	TRBV4-2	TRBJ2-2	NA
CASSFGTGVPTEAFF	TGTGCCAGCAGTTTCGGAACAGGGGTTCCCACTGAAGCTTTCTTT	TRBD1	TRBV28	TRBJ1-1	NA
CASSQTTRYNEQFF	TGTGCCAGCAGCCAGACCACTAGGTACAATGAGCAGTTCTTC	NA	TRBV9	TRBJ2-1	NA
CASSLGDGTGAHEQYF	TGTGCCAGCAGCTTAGGGGACGGGACAGGGGCCCACGAGCAGTACTTC	TRBD1	TRBV13	TRBJ2-7	NA
CASSPSPLAANTGELFF	TGTGCCAGCAGCCCTTCCCCTCTAGCGGCCAACACCGGGGAGCTGTTTTTT	TRBD2	TRBV7-3	TRBJ2-2	NA
CASRWSGNTGELFF	TGTGCCAGTAGATGGTCCGGGAACACCGGGGAGCTGTTTTTT	NA	TRBV27	TRBJ2-2	NA